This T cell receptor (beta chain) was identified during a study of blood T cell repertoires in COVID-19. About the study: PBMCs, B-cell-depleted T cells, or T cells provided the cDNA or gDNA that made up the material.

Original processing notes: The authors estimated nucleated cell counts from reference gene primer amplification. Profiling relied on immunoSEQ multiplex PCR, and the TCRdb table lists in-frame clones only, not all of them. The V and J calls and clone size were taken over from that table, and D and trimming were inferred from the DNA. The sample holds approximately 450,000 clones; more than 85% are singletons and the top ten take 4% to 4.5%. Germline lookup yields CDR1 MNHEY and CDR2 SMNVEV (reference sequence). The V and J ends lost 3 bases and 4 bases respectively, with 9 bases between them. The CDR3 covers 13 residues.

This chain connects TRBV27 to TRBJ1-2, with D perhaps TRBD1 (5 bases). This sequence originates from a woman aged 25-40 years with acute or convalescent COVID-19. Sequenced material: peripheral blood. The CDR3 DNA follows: TGTGCCAGCAGTTTGGTTCAGGGCTATGGCTACACCTTC. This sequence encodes CASSLVQGYGYTF.